These 10 T cell receptor beta chains were sequenced from one sample in a study of patients and donors after allogeneic stem cell transplantation. Via MiXCR, TCRdb re-called the RT-PCR reads, giving one row per CDR3 protein. The table has 100,000 to 130,000 distinct CDR3 sequences, over 30% seen once; the top ten hold roughly 27%. The material sequenced was blood, either unsorted or a sorted T cell fraction (not recorded which). All receptors come from a human donor who was either an allogeneic HSCT recipient or a stem cell or donor lymphocyte infusion donor (not recorded which). It is not recorded whose cells these are; they may come from a transplant donor.

The chain uses TRBV24-1 and TRBJ2-3; D not resolved. Germline loops: CDR1 KGHDR, CDR2 SFDVKD. The CDR3 extends over 11 amino acids. V was clipped by 4 bases and J by 3 bases, with 1 base between them. The CDR3 region is CATSETDTQYF. Here the CDR3 DNA reads TGTGCCACCAGTGAAACAGATACGCAGTATTTT.

Only a few counts were recorded for this clonotype. V is TRBV10-3 and J is TRBJ2-7; D is unresolved. Deletions cut 4 bases from V and 4 bases from J, with 11 bases between. The CDR3 totals 13 residues. Germline V lookup: CDR1 ENHRY, CDR2 SYGVKD. The CDR3 spells CAISGGPGYEQYF. The DNA of the CDR3 is TGTGCCATCAGTGGTGGTCCGGGTTACGAGCAGTACTTC.

This clonotype was counted once. V gene TRBV11-2 combines with J gene TRBJ2-4; D may be TRBD1 (6 bases). With 2 bases removed from V and 0 bases from J, the gap between germline ends came to 20 bases. The length of the CDR3 is 19 residues. Germline V gene sequence: CDR1 SGHAT, CDR2 FQNNGV. The CDR3 region has the DNA TGTGCCAGCAGCTTATCGGTAGGAGGACAGAAGCTAGCCAAAAACATTCAGTACTTC. Its translation: CASSLSVGGQKLAKNIQYF.

The chain combines TRBV28 with TRBJ1-2, with no clear D. Germline V gene data show CDR1 as MDHEN and CDR2 as SYDVKM. CDR3 length: 11 residues. CDR3 nucleotide sequence: TGTGGCTGTCGTTCTCACTATGGCTACACCTTC. Its translation: CGCRSHYGYTF.

This clonotype has just a few counts. This sequence joins TRBV4-3 and TRBJ1-6, with D uncertain. V lost 4 bases, J lost 7 bases, and 14 bases lay in between. Germline V gene lookup returns CDR1 LGHNA and CDR2 YSLEER. The CDR3 covers 15 residues. The CDR3 DNA sequence: TGCGCCAGCAGCCCATTGAGACCGCAAAATTCACCCCTCCACTTT. Translated, it gives CASSPLRPQNSPLHF.

V usage is TRBV24-1 and J usage is TRBJ2-2; no definite D call. Trimming cost V 7 bases and J 3 bases, with 8 bases left between them. The CDR3 runs 13 residues. Looked up from germline, CDR1 is KGHDR and CDR2 is SFDVKD. In DNA, the CDR3 is TGTGCCACCAGGCCTAAATACACCGGGGAGCTGTTTTTT. As protein: CATRPKYTGELFF.

There are a few counts of this clonotype. DNA for the CDR3: TGTGCCAGCTCACCACAACGGGAAAATCAGCCCCAGCATTTT. This translates into CASSPQRENQPQHF. This chain joins TRBV18 and TRBJ1-5; D gene ambiguous. Germline loops: CDR1 KGHSH, CDR2 LQKENI. This CDR3 is built from 14 residues. V lost 1 base, J lost 4 bases, and 8 bases lay in between. Supplemented by reference TRBV18 and TRBJ1-5, the full variable domain reads NAGVMQNPRHLVRRRGQEARLRCSPMKGHSHVYWYRQLPEEGLKFMVYLQKENIIDESGMPKERFSAEFPKEGPSILRIQQVVRGDSAAYFCASSPQRENQPQHFGDGTRLSIL.

The sample holds a few counts of this clonotype. V and J are TRBV18 and TRBJ1-5; a weak D match, TRBD1 (5 bases). Per the germline V gene, CDR1 is KGHSH and CDR2 is LQKENI. The V end was cut by 4 bases, the J end by 7 bases, with 11 bases between. This CDR3 region has 13 residues. The CDR3 DNA follows: TGTGCCAGCTCACGGGGGGAGAGGCAGCCCCAGCATTTT. Its protein product is CASSRGERQPQHF. The variable domain in full, completed from reference TRBV18 and TRBJ1-5, reads NAGVMQNPRHLVRRRGQEARLRCSPMKGHSHVYWYRQLPEEGLKFMVYLQKENIIDESGMPKERFSAEFPKEGPSILRIQQVVRGDSAAYFCASSRGERQPQHFGDGTRLSIL.

The chain has TRBV29-1 and TRBJ2-1; TRBD2 might be the D (5 bases). The CDR3 extends over 9 amino acids. CDR1 and CDR2 from the germline V gene are SQVTM and ANQGSEA. Trimming stripped 6 bases from V and 12 bases from J, with 9 bases between. CDR3 in DNA: TGCAGCGTAGGACTGAGGCAGTTCTTC. Protein product: CSVGLRQFF.

The chain couples TRBV20-1 to TRBJ2-1, with 8 bases aligning to TRBD1. The CDR3 totals 15 residues. Germline V gene lookup returns CDR1 DFQATT and CDR2 SNEGSKA (reference sequence). J gave up 8 bases and V 3 bases, and 12 bases lay outside the gene matches. The CDR3 bases are TGCAGTGCTAGGGAAGACAGGGGATTGTATTATGAGCAGTTCTTC. Encoded protein: CSAREDRGLYYEQFF.